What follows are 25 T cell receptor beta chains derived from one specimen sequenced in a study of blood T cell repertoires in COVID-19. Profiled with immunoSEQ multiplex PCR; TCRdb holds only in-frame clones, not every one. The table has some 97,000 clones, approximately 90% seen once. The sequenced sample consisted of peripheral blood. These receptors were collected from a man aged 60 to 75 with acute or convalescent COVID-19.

In DNA, the CDR3 is TGTGCCAGCATCATCGGACAGGCGGCTTTCTTT. Its translation: CASIIGQAAFF. The J gene is TRBJ1-1, the V gene TRBV6-5, with 7 nucleotides matching TRBD1. The V segment lost 7 bases and the J segment 11 bases; nucleotides outside the gene matches: 7. The CDR3 has 11 amino acids. Per germline, CDR1 MNHEY and CDR2 SVGAGI.

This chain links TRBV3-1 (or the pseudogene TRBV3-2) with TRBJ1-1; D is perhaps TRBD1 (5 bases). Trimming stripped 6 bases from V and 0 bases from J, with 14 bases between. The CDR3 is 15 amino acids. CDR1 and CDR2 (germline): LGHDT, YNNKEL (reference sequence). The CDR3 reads CASRPHRSLNTEAFF. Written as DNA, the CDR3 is TGTGCCAGCAGACCTCACAGGAGTTTGAACACTGAAGCTTTCTTT.

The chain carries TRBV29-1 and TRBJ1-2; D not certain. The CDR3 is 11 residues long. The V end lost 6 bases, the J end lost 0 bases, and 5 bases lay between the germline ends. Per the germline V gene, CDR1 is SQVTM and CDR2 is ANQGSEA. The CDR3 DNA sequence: TGCAGCGTGGAGACTAACTATGGCTACACCTTC. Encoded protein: CSVETNYGYTF.

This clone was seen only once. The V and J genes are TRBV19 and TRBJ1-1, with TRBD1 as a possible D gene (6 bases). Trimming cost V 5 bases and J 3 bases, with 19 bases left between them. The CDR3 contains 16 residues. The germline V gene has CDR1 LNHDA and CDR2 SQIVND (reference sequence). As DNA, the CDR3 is TGTGCCAGTAGTTCGAGACCCGGGGCAGGGGACACTGAAGCTTTCTTT. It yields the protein CASSSRPGAGDTEAFF.

CDR3 region: CASSLLAVGTDTQYF. Written as DNA, the CDR3 is TGTGCCAGCAGCTTACTAGCGGTTGGCACAGATACGCAGTATTTT. This chain joins TRBV7-8 and TRBJ2-3; 7 bases align to TRBD2. This CDR3 comprises 15 residues. Losses at the gene ends were 2 bases for V and 1 base for J; bases not matched to a gene: 3. Germline assignment: CDR1 SGHVS and CDR2 FQNEAQ.

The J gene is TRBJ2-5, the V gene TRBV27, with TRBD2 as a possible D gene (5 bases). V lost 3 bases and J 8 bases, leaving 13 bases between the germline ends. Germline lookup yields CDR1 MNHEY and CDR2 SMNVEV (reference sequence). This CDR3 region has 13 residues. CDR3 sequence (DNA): TGTGCCAGCAGTTTTGCCGGACGGGGAACCCAGTACTTC. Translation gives CASSFAGRGTQYF.

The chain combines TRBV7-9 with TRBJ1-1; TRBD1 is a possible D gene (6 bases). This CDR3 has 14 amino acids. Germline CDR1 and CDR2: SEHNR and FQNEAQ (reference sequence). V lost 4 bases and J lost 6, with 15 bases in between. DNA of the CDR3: TGTGCCAGCAGCTATCAAACAGGGATGGCTGAAGCTTTCTTT. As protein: CASSYQTGMAEAFF.

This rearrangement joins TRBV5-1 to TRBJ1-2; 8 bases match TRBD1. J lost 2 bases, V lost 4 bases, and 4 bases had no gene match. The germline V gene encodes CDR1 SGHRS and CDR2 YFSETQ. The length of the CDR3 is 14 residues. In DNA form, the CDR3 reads TGCGCCAGCAGCCAGGGACAGGCCAACTATGGCTACACCTTC. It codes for CASSQGQANYGYTF.

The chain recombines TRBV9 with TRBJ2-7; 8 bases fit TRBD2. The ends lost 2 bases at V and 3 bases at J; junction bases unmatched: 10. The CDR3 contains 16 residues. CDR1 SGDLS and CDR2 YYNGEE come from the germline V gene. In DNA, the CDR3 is TGTGCCAGCAGCGTGACAGCGGGGGTAAAATTCTACGAGCAGTACTTC. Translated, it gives CASSVTAGVKFYEQYF.

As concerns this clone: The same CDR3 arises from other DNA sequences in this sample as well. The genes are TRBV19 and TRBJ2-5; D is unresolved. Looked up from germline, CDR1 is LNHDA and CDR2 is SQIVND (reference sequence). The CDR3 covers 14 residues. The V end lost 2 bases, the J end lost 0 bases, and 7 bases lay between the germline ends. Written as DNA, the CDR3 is TGTGCCAGTAGTATAAGGAGAGACCAAGAGACCCAGTACTTC. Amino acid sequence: CASSIRRDQETQYF.

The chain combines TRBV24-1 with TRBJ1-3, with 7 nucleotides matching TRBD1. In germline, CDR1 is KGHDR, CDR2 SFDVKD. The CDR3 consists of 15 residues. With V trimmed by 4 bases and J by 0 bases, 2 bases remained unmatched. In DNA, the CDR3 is TGTGCCACCAGTGAACAGGGGAGCTCTGGAAACACCATATATTTT. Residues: CATSEQGSSGNTIYF.

Here the CDR3 DNA reads TGCGCCAGCAGCGAGACTAGCGGGAGCAGGGAGGCCGGGGAGCTGTTTTTT. It is translated as CASSETSGSREAGELFF. J is TRBJ2-2 and V is TRBV5-1, with 12 bases that match TRBD2. After removal of 4 bases from V and 6 bases from J, the junction contained 10 bases not matched to a gene. The CDR3 consists of 17 residues. Germline V gives CDR1 SGHRS, CDR2 YFSETQ. The entire variable domain, with the rest obtained from reference TRBV5-1 and TRBJ2-2, is as follows: KAGVTQTPRYLIKTRGQQVTLSCSPISGHRSVSWYQQTPGQGLQFLFEYFSETQRNKGNFPGRFSGRQFSNSRSEMNVSTLELGDSALYLCASSETSGSREAGELFFGEGSRLTVL.

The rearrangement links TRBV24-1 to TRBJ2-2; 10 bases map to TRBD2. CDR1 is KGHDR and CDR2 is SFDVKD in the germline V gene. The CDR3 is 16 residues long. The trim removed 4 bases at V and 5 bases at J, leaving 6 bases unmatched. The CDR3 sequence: CATSDPGLAWTGELFF. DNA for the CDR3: TGTGCCACCAGTGACCCGGGACTAGCGTGGACCGGGGAGCTGTTTTTT.

Here the CDR3 reads CASSLGASGSYEQYF. The CDR3 DNA sequence: TGTGCCAGCAGCTTAGGGGCTAGCGGGAGCTACGAGCAGTACTTC. This chain links TRBV11-2 with TRBJ2-7, with 10 bases that match TRBD2. This CDR3 is built from 15 residues. Germline-derived CDR1 and CDR2 are SGHAT and FQNNGV. The ends lost 1 base at V and 3 bases at J; junction bases unmatched: 3.

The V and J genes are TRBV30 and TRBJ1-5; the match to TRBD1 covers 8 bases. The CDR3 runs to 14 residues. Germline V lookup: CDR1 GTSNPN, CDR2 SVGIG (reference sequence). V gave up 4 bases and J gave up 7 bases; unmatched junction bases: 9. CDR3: CAWTTPGGQQPQHF. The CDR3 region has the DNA TGTGCCTGGACCACCCCAGGGGGCCAGCAGCCCCAGCATTTT.

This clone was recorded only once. The CDR3 reads CASSLDREETQYF. The CDR3 bases are TGTGCCAGCAGCTTAGACAGAGAAGAGACCCAGTACTTC. The chain employs TRBV7-7 and TRBJ2-5; D remains ambiguous. Looked up from germline, CDR1 is SSHAT and CDR2 is FNYEAQ (reference sequence). Trimming took off 1 base at V and 3 bases at J, with 6 bases between the two ends. This CDR3 has 13 residues.

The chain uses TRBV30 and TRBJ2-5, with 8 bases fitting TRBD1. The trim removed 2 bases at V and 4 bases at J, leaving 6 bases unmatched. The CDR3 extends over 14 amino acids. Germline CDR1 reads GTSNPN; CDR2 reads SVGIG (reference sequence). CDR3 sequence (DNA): TGTGCCTGGAGTAGTGGACAGGGAGGAGAGACCCAGTACTTC. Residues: CAWSSGQGGETQYF.

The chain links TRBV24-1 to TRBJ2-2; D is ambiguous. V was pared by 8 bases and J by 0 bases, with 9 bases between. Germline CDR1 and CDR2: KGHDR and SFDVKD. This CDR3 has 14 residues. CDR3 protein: CATKANTNTGELFF. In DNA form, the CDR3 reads TGTGCCACCAAAGCAAATACGAACACCGGGGAGCTGTTTTTT.

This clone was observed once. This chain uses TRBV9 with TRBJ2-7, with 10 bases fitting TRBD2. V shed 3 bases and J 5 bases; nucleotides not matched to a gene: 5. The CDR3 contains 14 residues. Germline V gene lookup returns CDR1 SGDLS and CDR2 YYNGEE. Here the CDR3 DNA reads TGTGCCAGCAGCGGTGGACTAGCGGTAAACGAGCAGTACTTC. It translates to CASSGGLAVNEQYF.

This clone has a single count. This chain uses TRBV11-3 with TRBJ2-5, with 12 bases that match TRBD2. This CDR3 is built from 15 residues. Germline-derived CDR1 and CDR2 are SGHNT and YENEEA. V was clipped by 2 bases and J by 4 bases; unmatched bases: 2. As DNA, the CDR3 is TGTGCCAGCAGCTTAAAACTAGCGGGAGGAGAGACCCAGTACTTC. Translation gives CASSLKLAGGETQYF.

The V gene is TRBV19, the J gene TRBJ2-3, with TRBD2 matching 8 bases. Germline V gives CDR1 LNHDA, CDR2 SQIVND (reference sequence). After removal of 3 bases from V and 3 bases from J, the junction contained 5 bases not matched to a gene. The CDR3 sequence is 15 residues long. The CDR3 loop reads CASSISAGVTDTQYF. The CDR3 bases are TGTGCCAGTAGTATTTCAGCGGGAGTGACAGATACGCAGTATTTT.

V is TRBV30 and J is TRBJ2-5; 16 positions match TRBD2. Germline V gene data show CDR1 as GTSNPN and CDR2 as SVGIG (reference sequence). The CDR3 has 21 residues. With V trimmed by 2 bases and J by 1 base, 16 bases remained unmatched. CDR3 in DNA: TGTGCCTGGAGTCGGTGGAACACCCCTGGGACTAGCGGGAGGGCCCAAGAGACCCAGTACTTC. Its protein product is CAWSRWNTPGTSGRAQETQYF.

Here the CDR3 DNA reads TGTGCCAGCAGCCGAGATCCGGGAGAGGGCTACACCTTC. Translation: CASSRDPGEGYTF. The chain combines TRBV4-2 with TRBJ1-2; no firm D call. This CDR3 region has 13 residues. Germline assignment: CDR1 LGHNA and CDR2 YNFKEQ. The ends were cut back, 4 bases at V and 8 bases at J, with 14 bases in the middle.

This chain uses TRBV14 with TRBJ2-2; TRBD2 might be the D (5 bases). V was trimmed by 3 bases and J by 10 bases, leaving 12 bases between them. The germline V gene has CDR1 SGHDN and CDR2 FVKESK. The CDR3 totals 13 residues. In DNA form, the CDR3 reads TGTGCCAGCAGCCAGCACTCGGGGTCGGAGCTGTTTTTT. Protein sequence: CASSQHSGSELFF.

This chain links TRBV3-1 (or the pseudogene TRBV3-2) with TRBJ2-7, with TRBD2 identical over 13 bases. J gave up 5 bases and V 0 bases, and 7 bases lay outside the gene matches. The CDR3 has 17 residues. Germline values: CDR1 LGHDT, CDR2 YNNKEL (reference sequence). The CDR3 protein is CASSQDRTSGSIDEQYF. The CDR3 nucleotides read TGTGCCAGCAGCCAAGATCGGACTAGCGGGAGTATCGACGAGCAGTACTTC.